One and the same sample provided the 21 T cell receptor beta chains below, sequenced in a study of blood T cell repertoires in COVID-19. This table comes from immunoSEQ multiplex PCR, and its TCRdb copy is limited to in-frame clones, with some not included. The sample records around 220,000 clones, around 86% being singletons. Sequencing used peripheral blood. These receptors all come from a human donor in a cohort sampled during active COVID-19.

J is TRBJ2-1 and V is TRBV3-1 (or the pseudogene TRBV3-2), with 9 bases that match TRBD2. The V segment lost 2 bases and the J segment 0 bases; nucleotides outside the gene matches: 5. In germline, CDR1 is LGHDT, CDR2 YNNKEL (reference sequence). CDR3 size: 17 residues. CDR3: CASSQTLAGSSYNEQFF. DNA for the CDR3: TGTGCCAGCAGCCAAACCCTAGCGGGGAGCTCCTACAATGAGCAGTTCTTC.

The chain carries TRBV19 and TRBJ1-4; 8 bases agree with TRBD1. This CDR3 has 14 residues. The junction had 4 bases not matched to a gene; V was cut back by 4 bases and J by 6 bases. Germline values: CDR1 LNHDA, CDR2 SQIVND (reference sequence). CDR3 sequence reads: CASSTTGGDEKLFF. Here the CDR3 DNA reads TGTGCCAGTAGTACCACAGGGGGGGATGAAAAACTGTTTTTT.

This clone occurred once. CDR3 amino acids: CASSMGRGTYNEQFF. CDR3 DNA sequence: TGTGCCAGTAGTATGGGACGGGGGACCTACAATGAGCAGTTCTTC. The chain joins TRBV19 to TRBJ2-1; D may be TRBD2 (6 bases). Trimming cost V 3 bases and J 2 bases, with 11 bases left between them. The CDR3 has 15 residues. Germline CDR1 and CDR2: LNHDA and SQIVND (reference sequence).

This clone was seen only a few times. The CDR3 loop reads CASSLGRRGYEQYF. The DNA for the CDR3 is TGTGCCAGCAGCTTGGGTAGGAGGGGCTACGAGCAGTACTTC. This chain uses TRBV5-6 with TRBJ2-7; D perhaps matches TRBD2 (6 bases). Per the germline V gene, CDR1 is SGHDT and CDR2 is YYEEEE. This CDR3 has 14 residues. The V end lost 0 bases, the J end lost 3 bases, and 10 bases lay between the germline ends.

The chain joins TRBV11-3 to TRBJ1-1; TRBD1 is a possible D gene (6 bases). Germline-derived CDR1 and CDR2 are SGHNT and YENEEA. The CDR3 covers 15 residues. V was cut by 5 bases and J by 3 bases, with 16 bases left in between. Here the CDR3 reads CASSASGRGHTEAFF. In DNA, the CDR3 is TGTGCCAGCAGCGCCTCAGGCAGGGGTCACACTGAAGCTTTCTTT.

The rearrangement uses TRBV7-3 and TRBJ1-1; 12 bases agree with TRBD1. The germline CDR1 and CDR2 sequences are SGHTA and FQGTGA. Trimming took 1 base from V and 3 from J; bases not matched to a gene: 15. This CDR3 has 20 residues. DNA for the CDR3: TGTGCCAGCAGCTTAATGGGACAGGGGGCTGGTTTTTACAGCGACACTGAAGCTTTCTTT. It translates to CASSLMGQGAGFYSDTEAFF.

The chain combines TRBV28 with TRBJ1-5, with TRBD1 matching over 8 bases. V lost 0 bases, J lost 3 bases, and 7 bases stayed unmatched. The CDR3 loop spans 17 amino acids. The germline V gene has CDR1 MDHEN and CDR2 SYDVKM. This chain's CDR3 is CASSLWGRGRFNQPQHF. As DNA, the CDR3 is TGTGCCAGCAGTTTATGGGGCAGGGGGCGTTTCAATCAGCCCCAGCATTTT.

This rearrangement joins TRBV20-1 to TRBJ2-1; TRBD1 matches 8 bases. The CDR3 consists of 13 residues. The V gene's germline CDR1 is DFQATT and CDR2 SNEGSKA (reference sequence). V shed 3 bases and J 9 bases; nucleotides not matched to a gene: 7. The CDR3 region has the DNA TGCAGTGCTAGTCTTTCAGGGGGCAGTGAGCAGTTCTTC. This gives the protein CSASLSGGSEQFF.

The chain links TRBV7-9 to TRBJ1-2; 7 bases are shared with TRBD1. CDR3 size: 15 residues. Germline CDR1 SEHNR, CDR2 FQNEAQ (reference sequence). V shed 1 base and J 8 bases; nucleotides not matched to a gene: 10. CDR3 in DNA: TGTGCCAGCAGCTTAGGGGACAGCGGCCGGTCGGGCTACACCTTC. As protein: CASSLGDSGRSGYTF.

This clone was seen a few times. V gene TRBV27 combines with J gene TRBJ2-7, with D perhaps TRBD1 (7 bases). From germline, CDR1 is MNHEY and CDR2 SMNVEV (reference sequence). V lost 11 bases and J lost 2, with 13 bases in between. The CDR3 is 12 residues long. The CDR3 coding sequence is TGTGCCGTCCAGGGGGGTACCTACGAGCAGTACTTC. Translated: CAVQGGTYEQYF.

The V gene is TRBV18, the J gene TRBJ1-2; 11 bases are a match to TRBD1. From germline, CDR1 is KGHSH and CDR2 LQKENI. The CDR3 length is 15 residues. V shed 8 bases, J shed 7 bases, and the junction held 12 bases outside the gene matches. CDR3 sequence (DNA): TGTGCCAGCATCACCCGTCGGGACAGGGGGGGTGGCTACACCTTC. It specifies CASITRRDRGGGYTF. Using reference TRBV18 and TRBJ1-2 for the parts outside the CDR3, the full variable domain is NAGVMQNPRHLVRRRGQEARLRCSPMKGHSHVYWYRQLPEEGLKFMVYLQKENIIDESGMPKERFSAEFPKEGPSILRIQQVVRGDSAAYFCASITRRDRGGGYTFGSGTRLTVV.

The chain employs TRBV29-1 and TRBJ1-1; D call uncertain. V was trimmed by 0 bases and J by 10 bases, leaving 15 bases between them. The CDR3 has 13 residues. CDR1 SQVTM and CDR2 ANQGSEA come from the germline V gene. This CDR3 is CSVEEAPGYGAFF. The CDR3 DNA reads as TGCAGCGTTGAAGAGGCCCCGGGTTACGGAGCTTTCTTT. Filled out from reference TRBV29-1 and TRBJ1-1, the complete variable domain reads SAVISQKPSRDICQRGTSLTIQCQVDSQVTMMFWYRQQPGQSLTLIATANQGSEATYESGFVIDKFPISRPNLTFSTLTVSNMSPEDSSIYLCSVEEAPGYGAFFGQGTRLTVV.

The rearrangement links TRBV7-2 to TRBJ1-3, with D possibly being TRBD1 (5 bases). The CDR3 is 17 residues long. The V end lost 1 base, the J end lost 0 bases, and 13 bases lay between the germline ends. Germline-derived CDR1 and CDR2 are SGHTA and FQGNSA. The CDR3 protein is CASSLVKGTRSGNTIYF. The CDR3 nucleotides are TGTGCCAGCAGCTTAGTGAAAGGGACTCGCTCTGGAAACACCATATATTTT.

This rearrangement joins TRBV19 to TRBJ1-5, with 8 nucleotides matching TRBD1. The CDR3 length is 14 residues. V shed 2 bases and J 7 bases; nucleotides not matched to a gene: 4. Germline-derived CDR1 and CDR2 are LNHDA and SQIVND (reference sequence). CDR3 in DNA: TGTGCCAGTAGTATAACAGGGGGGGGCCAGCCCCAGCATTTT. Translating it yields CASSITGGGQPQHF.

The gene calls are TRBV15 and TRBJ1-3; 7 positions agree with TRBD1. This CDR3 contains 14 residues. Germline V gene sequence: CDR1 LNHNV, CDR2 YYDKDF (reference sequence). After removal of 7 bases from V and 3 bases from J, the junction contained 6 bases not matched to a gene. The chain's CDR3 is CATNSGGYGNTIYF. DNA for the CDR3: TGTGCCACCAACTCAGGGGGATATGGAAACACCATATATTTT. Based on the CDR3 plus reference TRBV15 and TRBJ1-3, the full variable domain is DAMVIQNPRYQVTQFGKPVTLSCSQTLNHNVMYWYQQKSSQAPKLLFHYYDKDFNNEADTPDNFQSRRPNTSFCFLDIRSPGLGDTAMYLCATNSGGYGNTIYFGEGSWLTVV.

Regarding this clone: The junction differs from germline at one of its ends, possibly a read error. The chain couples TRBV27 to TRBJ2-7; 8 bases agree with TRBD2. From germline, CDR1 is MNHEY and CDR2 SMNVEV (reference sequence). The CDR3 spans 14 residues. CDR3 sequence reads: CASSPGVVAGRFNF. The CDR3 bases are TGTGCCAGCAGCCCAGGGGTAGTAGCGGGGCGTTTTAACTTC.

CDR3 in amino acids: CSVAQSGRVGYGYTF. In DNA form, the CDR3 reads TGCAGCGTCGCCCAATCAGGGCGAGTAGGCTATGGCTACACCTTC. This rearrangement joins TRBV29-1 to TRBJ1-2; D may be TRBD1 (5 bases). V lost 6 bases and J lost 4, with 21 bases in between. Germline lookup yields CDR1 SQVTM and CDR2 ANQGSEA. The CDR3 has 15 residues.

V usage is TRBV11-3 and J usage is TRBJ2-1; TRBD1 agrees at 11 bases. The V gene's germline CDR1 is SGHNT and CDR2 YENEEA. V lost 5 bases, J lost 8 bases, and 8 bases stayed unmatched. The CDR3 sequence is 15 residues long. CDR3: CASSPRTGGRYEQFF. CDR3 coding DNA: TGTGCCAGCAGCCCGAGGACAGGGGGCAGGTATGAGCAGTTCTTC. The whole variable domain, remainder taken from reference TRBV11-3 and TRBJ2-1, is EAGVVQSPRYKIIEKKQPVAFWCNPISGHNTLYWYLQNLGQGPELLIRYENEEAVDDSQLPKDRFSAERLKGVDSTLKIQPAELGDSAVYLCASSPRTGGRYEQFFGPGTRLTVL.

This clone was observed a handful of times. The V and J genes are TRBV28 and TRBJ1-5; 8 bases align to TRBD1. The CDR3 extends over 14 amino acids. Germline V gene lookup returns CDR1 MDHEN and CDR2 SYDVKM. The trim removed 8 bases at V and 0 bases at J, leaving 3 bases unmatched. The DNA of the CDR3 is TGTGCCAGCTTGACAGGGGATAGCAATCAGCCCCAGCATTTT. The encoded protein is CASLTGDSNQPQHF.

In its sample, this clone was seen a few times. This chain connects TRBV28 to TRBJ2-7; the match to TRBD2 covers 8 bases. Germline trimming cut 4 bases from V and 6 bases from J; bases unmatched to any gene: 5. The CDR3 runs 13 residues. Germline CDR1 reads MDHEN; CDR2 reads SYDVKM. The CDR3: CASSSGTRSEQYF. Written as DNA, the CDR3 is TGTGCCAGCAGTTCCGGGACTAGGAGCGAGCAGTACTTC.

J is TRBJ1-2 and V is TRBV3-1 (or the pseudogene TRBV3-2); possible D gene TRBD1, 6 bases. The CDR3 sequence is 14 residues long. V shed 0 bases and J shed 8 bases, with 13 bases lying between them. Germline V lookup: CDR1 LGHDT, CDR2 YNNKEL (reference sequence). The CDR3 is CASSQDHRAQGYTF. CDR3 DNA: TGTGCCAGCAGCCAAGATCACAGGGCTCAAGGCTACACCTTC.